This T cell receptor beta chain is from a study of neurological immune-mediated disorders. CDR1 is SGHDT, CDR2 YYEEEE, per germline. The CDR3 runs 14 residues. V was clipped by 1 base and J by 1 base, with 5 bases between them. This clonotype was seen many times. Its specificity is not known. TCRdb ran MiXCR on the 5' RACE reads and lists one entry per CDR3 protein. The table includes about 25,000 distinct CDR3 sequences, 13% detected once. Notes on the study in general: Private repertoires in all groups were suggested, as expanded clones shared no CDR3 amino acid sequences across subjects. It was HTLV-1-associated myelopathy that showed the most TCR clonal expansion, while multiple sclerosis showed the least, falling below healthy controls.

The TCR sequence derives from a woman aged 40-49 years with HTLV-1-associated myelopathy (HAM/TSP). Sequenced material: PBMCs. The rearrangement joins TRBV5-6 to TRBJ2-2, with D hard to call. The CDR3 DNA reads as TGTGCCAGCAGCTTGAACAAGAACACCGGGGAGCTGTTTTTT. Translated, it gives CASSLNKNTGELFF.